The T cell receptor beta chain described here comes from a study of T cell repertoires in cytomegalovirus infection. TCRdb reprocessed the reads via MiXCR and lists one record per CDR3 protein. The sample includes hundreds of thousands of distinct CDR3 sequences, under 45% seen only once; the top ten take around 45%. Germline lookup yields CDR1 DFQATT and CDR2 SNEGSKA (reference sequence). The CDR3 extends over 12 amino acids. Trimming left V 0 bases short and J 13 bases short, with 12 bases between. A note on this clonotype: Its antigen is unknown.

Sequencing was performed on cultured PBMCs, taken from culture after CMV antigen stimulation. This TCR was recovered from a human donor in good health (CMV status not recorded). Some clones in this sample may be carry-over from other donors' samples. The chain has TRBV20-1 and TRBJ2-2; no clear D. CDR3 region: CSARDVRSGLFF. In nucleotides, the CDR3 is TGCAGTGCTAGAGATGTCCGGTCGGGGCTGTTTTTT.